The sequence of this TCR beta chain was determined in a study of T cells in Graves' hyperthyroidism and ophthalmopathy. TCR beta CDR3 regions were amplified from RNA. The HTBI set primed first-round TCR CDR3 RT-PCR. MiXCR, run by TCRdb on the multiplex PCR reads, gives a single entry per CDR3 protein. This sample has 330,000 or so distinct CDR3 sequences, with approximately 18% found just once. This clonotype was detected ten times or more. Its antigen remains unidentified. This sample holds PBMCs from roughly 10 ml fresh peripheral blood. Germline CDR1 is SEHNR and CDR2 is FQNEAQ (reference sequence). V was shortened by 5 bases and J by 0 bases, with 20 bases between the two germline ends. This CDR3 contains 17 residues. The study, taken as a whole, reports: Blood held most thyroid clonotypes expanded above 0.001 frequency.

The sequence was collected from a man over 45 with Graves' ophthalmopathy. Material: blood. This chain connects TRBV7-9 to TRBJ2-7, with D perhaps matching TRBD2 (5 bases). This chain's CDR3 is CASSPRLLSLSSYEQYF. In nucleotides, the CDR3 is TGTGCCAGCAGCCCCAGACTACTATCCTTGAGCTCCTACGAGCAGTACTTC.